Listed below are T cell receptor beta chains from one sample, sequenced in a study of cytomegalovirus exposure and HLA in healthy donors. Sequenced by immunoSEQ multiplex PCR; TCRdb stores in-frame clones only, minus some. The sample records 140,000 to 150,000 clones, roughly a tenth being singletons. The sequenced sample consisted of PBMCs. These receptors all stem from a male donor in good health and CMV-seronegative. CDR3s include the opening cysteine and the closing phenylalanine or tryptophan. The D gene is left open where the match is weak. Clone size, where shown, is once, few, many, or a class for clones that have expanded.

J gene: TRBJ1-2; V gene: TRBV19; D gene: .; clone size: .; CDR3 DNA: TGTGCCAGTAGTAGGTCCAGTAGCGGCTACACCTTC; CDR3 protein: CASSRSSSGYTF
J gene: TRBJ2-3; V gene: TRBV29-1; D gene: .; clone size: .; CDR3 DNA: TGCAGCGTTCTCCAGGCTACGTACACAGATACGCAGTATTTT; CDR3 protein: CSVLQATYTDTQYF
J gene: TRBJ2-2; V gene: TRBV28; D gene: .; clone size: few; CDR3 DNA: TGTGCCAGCAGTTTAGTGGCTACCAGGAGGGCCGGGGAGCTGTTTTTT; CDR3 protein: CASSLVATRRAGELFF
J gene: TRBJ2-2; V gene: TRBV18; D gene: .; clone size: few; CDR3 DNA: TGTGCCAGCTCACCTATACAGGCGTACACCGGGGAGCTGTTTTTT; CDR3 protein: CASSPIQAYTGELFF
J gene: TRBJ2-1; V gene: TRBV7-8; D gene: .; clone size: few; CDR3 DNA: TGTGCCAGCAGCTTTCCCATAGGGGAAATCAACAATGAGCAGTTCTTC; CDR3 protein: CASSFPIGEINNEQFF
J gene: TRBJ1-1; V gene: TRBV28; D gene: .; clone size: few; CDR3 DNA: TGTGCCAGCAGTGCACAACAGGGACGAGCTGAAGCTTTCTTT; CDR3 protein: CASSAQQGRAEAFF
J gene: TRBJ1-2; V gene: TRBV19; D gene: TRBD1; clone size: few; CDR3 DNA: TGTGCCAGTAGGACGGGACAGGGGGACTATGGCTACACCTTC; CDR3 protein: CASRTGQGDYGYTF
J gene: TRBJ2-3; V gene: TRBV7-2; D gene: TRBD2; clone size: .; CDR3 DNA: TGTGCCAGCAGCCCACGGGGGGACCCGTCGATAGATACGCAGTATTTT; CDR3 protein: CASSPRGDPSIDTQYF
J gene: TRBJ2-1; V gene: TRBV5-1; D gene: TRBD2; clone size: few; CDR3 DNA: TGCGCCAGCAGCCCAAAGGGACTAGCGGGAGGGTCCTACAATGAGCAGTTCTTC; CDR3 protein: CASSPKGLAGGSYNEQFF
J gene: TRBJ2-6; V gene: TRBV9; D gene: TRBD1; clone size: few; CDR3 DNA: TGTGCCAGCAGCGTAGGGACAGGGTCCTCTGGGGCCAACGTCCTGACTTTC; CDR3 protein: CASSVGTGSSGANVLTF
J gene: TRBJ2-5; V gene: TRBV7-3; D gene: TRBD2; clone size: few; CDR3 DNA: TGTGCCAGCAGTCCCGGGGGGGGCGGCCAAGAGACCCAGTACTTC; CDR3 protein: CASSPGGGGQETQYF
J gene: TRBJ1-5; V gene: TRBV11-2; D gene: .; clone size: .; CDR3 DNA: TGTGCCAGCAGCCTAGCCCCGAAGGTGAGGCAGCATTTT; CDR3 protein: CASSLAPKVRQHF
J gene: TRBJ2-1; V gene: TRBV4-1; D gene: TRBD1; clone size: .; CDR3 DNA: TGCGCCAGCAGCCAAGATCATCCGGGACAGGGGGGCTATGAGCAGTTCTTC; CDR3 protein: CASSQDHPGQGGYEQFF
J gene: TRBJ1-3; V gene: TRBV6-6; D gene: .; clone size: .; CDR3 DNA: TGTGCCAGCACCAACGAGGACACCATATATTTT; CDR3 protein: CASTNEDTIYF
J gene: TRBJ1-3; V gene: TRBV21-1; D gene: .; clone size: few; CDR3 DNA: TGTGCCAGCAGCAAAGGCCGGTCTGGAAACACCATATATTTT; CDR3 protein: CASSKGRSGNTIYF
J gene: TRBJ1-6; V gene: TRBV2; D gene: TRBD1; clone size: few; CDR3 DNA: TGTGCCAGCAGGGGACAGGGAAATTCACCCCTCCACTTT; CDR3 protein: CASRGQGNSPLHF
J gene: TRBJ2-7; V gene: TRBV4-3; D gene: TRBD2; clone size: .; CDR3 DNA: TGCGCCAGCAGCCAAGACCAGCGGGGGGGCTACGAGCAGTACTTC; CDR3 protein: CASSQDQRGGYEQYF
J gene: TRBJ1-2; V gene: TRBV5-1; D gene: .; clone size: few; CDR3 DNA: TGCGCCAGCAGCTTCTACAGGGAGCGGGGCTACACCTTC; CDR3 protein: CASSFYRERGYTF
J gene: TRBJ1-1; V gene: TRBV30; D gene: TRBD1; clone size: .; CDR3 DNA: TGTGCCTGGAGTGCTTCTATTTTAGGACAGGGGGCATGGAACCCTGAAGCTTTCTTT; CDR3 protein: CAWSASILGQGAWNPEAFF
J gene: TRBJ1-1; V gene: TRBV5-1; D gene: .; clone size: .; CDR3 DNA: TGCGCCAGCAGCTTCGACCCCGGGGGCACTGAAGCTTTCTTT; CDR3 protein: CASSFDPGGTEAFF
J gene: TRBJ2-1; V gene: TRBV2; D gene: .; clone size: .; CDR3 DNA: TGTGCCAGCAGTGAAAGAACTTACAATGAGCAGTTCTTC; CDR3 protein: CASSERTYNEQFF
J gene: TRBJ1-5; V gene: TRBV28; D gene: TRBD1; clone size: .; CDR3 DNA: TGTGCCAGCAGTCCAACCACCGGGACAGGGATGAATCAGCCCCAGCATTTT; CDR3 protein: CASSPTTGTGMNQPQHF
J gene: TRBJ2-7; V gene: TRBV5-4; D gene: TRBD1; clone size: .; CDR3 DNA: TGTGCCAGCAGCTTCTCCGGGACAGATCTCTACGAGCAGTACTTC; CDR3 protein: CASSFSGTDLYEQYF
J gene: TRBJ1-1; V gene: TRBV7-8; D gene: .; clone size: .; CDR3 DNA: TGTGCCAGCAGTTTGGGACAAAACACTGAAGCTTTCTTT; CDR3 protein: CASSLGQNTEAFF
J gene: TRBJ1-1; V gene: TRBV7-9; D gene: TRBD1; clone size: .; CDR3 DNA: TGTGCCAGCAGCTTTACAGGGGGTGGGACTGAAGCTTTCTTT; CDR3 protein: CASSFTGGGTEAFF
J gene: TRBJ1-6; V gene: TRBV7-9; D gene: .; clone size: .; CDR3 DNA: TGTGCCAGCAGCTCCGGACAGCTTAATTCACCCCTCCACTTT; CDR3 protein: CASSSGQLNSPLHF
J gene: TRBJ1-3; V gene: TRBV5-1; D gene: .; clone size: .; CDR3 DNA: TGCGCCAGCAGCTTACGTGGAGACTCTGGAAACACCATATATTTT; CDR3 protein: CASSLRGDSGNTIYF
J gene: TRBJ2-7; V gene: TRBV4-3; D gene: .; clone size: .; CDR3 DNA: TGCGCCAGCAGCCCCGGGGGAGGCCCCTACGAGCAGTACTTC; CDR3 protein: CASSPGGGPYEQYF
J gene: TRBJ1-1; V gene: TRBV18; D gene: .; clone size: .; CDR3 DNA: TGTGCCAGCTCCCAGCGTCTGGGTGAAGCTTTCTTT; CDR3 protein: CASSQRLGEAFF
J gene: TRBJ2-7; V gene: TRBV4-1; D gene: TRBD2; clone size: few; CDR3 DNA: TGCGCCAGCAGCCAAGCAGGGGGACTAGCAGGCGAGCAGTACTTC; CDR3 protein: CASSQAGGLAGEQYF
J gene: TRBJ2-5; V gene: TRBV11-2; D gene: TRBD2; clone size: .; CDR3 DNA: TGTGCCAGCAGCTCCCGGGGCCGCGGGGGCCAGTACTTC; CDR3 protein: CASSSRGRGGQYF
J gene: TRBJ1-5; V gene: TRBV28; D gene: .; clone size: .; CDR3 DNA: TGTGCCAGCAGGCTACAGGGAGAGTGGACGAGCAATCAGCCCCAGCATTTT; CDR3 protein: CASRLQGEWTSNQPQHF
J gene: TRBJ1-4; V gene: TRBV4-3; D gene: .; clone size: few; CDR3 DNA: TGCGCCAGCAGCCAAGATATGGCAGGGAAGAATGAAAAACTGTTTTTT; CDR3 protein: CASSQDMAGKNEKLFF
J gene: TRBJ1-2; V gene: TRBV10-3; D gene: TRBD1; clone size: .; CDR3 DNA: TGTGCCACCTCCCGAACAGGGGGAGGGAGCTATGGCTACACCTTC; CDR3 protein: CATSRTGGGSYGYTF
J gene: TRBJ2-1; V gene: TRBV25-1; D gene: .; clone size: .; CDR3 DNA: TGTGCCAGCAGTGAATTGGGAGGGGGCAATGAGCAGTTCTTC; CDR3 protein: CASSELGGGNEQFF
J gene: TRBJ2-7; V gene: TRBV5-1; D gene: .; clone size: few; CDR3 DNA: TGCGCCAGCAGCTTGGGGTCTAGCTCTTACGAGCAGTACTTC; CDR3 protein: CASSLGSSSYEQYF
J gene: TRBJ2-7; V gene: TRBV5-1; D gene: TRBD1; clone size: .; CDR3 DNA: TGCGCCAGCAGCGAACTCCTTGACAGGGGGATTCACGAGCAGTACTTC; CDR3 protein: CASSELLDRGIHEQYF
J gene: TRBJ2-2; V gene: TRBV19; D gene: .; clone size: .; CDR3 DNA: TGTGCCAGTAATTCGCGGGGCCCGGGCGGGGAGCTGTTTTTT; CDR3 protein: CASNSRGPGGELFF
J gene: TRBJ1-2; V gene: TRBV7-9; D gene: TRBD1; clone size: .; CDR3 DNA: TGTGCCAGCAGGTCAGAGGACAGGGGAGACTATGGCTACACCTTC; CDR3 protein: CASRSEDRGDYGYTF
J gene: TRBJ1-5; V gene: TRBV19; D gene: TRBD1; clone size: .; CDR3 DNA: TGTGCCAGTAGTATGACAGGGGCGGCGCCCCAGCATTTT; CDR3 protein: CASSMTGAAPQHF
J gene: TRBJ1-4; V gene: TRBV9; D gene: .; clone size: .; CDR3 DNA: TGTGCCAGCAGCGCAGGTGAATGGGTGGAAAAACTGTTTTTT; CDR3 protein: CASSAGEWVEKLFF
J gene: TRBJ2-1; V gene: TRBV6-5; D gene: TRBD1; clone size: few; CDR3 DNA: TGTGCCAGCAGTACACGGACAGGGGCGGAGGGTGAGCAGTTCTTC; CDR3 protein: CASSTRTGAEGEQFF
J gene: TRBJ1-5; V gene: TRBV29-1; D gene: TRBD1; clone size: few; CDR3 DNA: TGCAGCGTTGTGGGGCAGGGGGCTGGTCAGCCCCAGCATTTT; CDR3 protein: CSVVGQGAGQPQHF
J gene: TRBJ1-1; V gene: TRBV28; D gene: TRBD1; clone size: .; CDR3 DNA: TGTGCCAGCATGGACAGGGGGCGATTAACTGAAGCTTTCTTT; CDR3 protein: CASMDRGRLTEAFF
J gene: TRBJ2-7; V gene: TRBV18; D gene: TRBD1; clone size: few; CDR3 DNA: TGTGCCAGCTCACCAGGGACAGGGAACGAGCAGTACTTC; CDR3 protein: CASSPGTGNEQYF
J gene: TRBJ2-2; V gene: TRBV7-6; D gene: .; clone size: .; CDR3 DNA: TGTGCCAGCAGCCCAAGGGTCCCGGGGACCGGGGAGCTGTTTTTT; CDR3 protein: CASSPRVPGTGELFF
J gene: TRBJ2-7; V gene: TRBV4-1; D gene: .; clone size: .; CDR3 DNA: TGCGCCAGCAGCCCGCAGGGGCGCGAGCAGTACTTC; CDR3 protein: CASSPQGREQYF
J gene: TRBJ2-7; V gene: TRBV7-2; D gene: TRBD1; clone size: few; CDR3 DNA: TGTGCCAGCAGCGCGGGACAGGGATATAGTCACGAGCAGTACTTC; CDR3 protein: CASSAGQGYSHEQYF
J gene: TRBJ1-1; V gene: TRBV6-5; D gene: .; clone size: few; CDR3 DNA: TGTGCCAGCAGTATGCAGGGCACTGAAGCTTTCTTT; CDR3 protein: CASSMQGTEAFF
J gene: TRBJ2-7; V gene: TRBV19; D gene: .; clone size: few; CDR3 DNA: TGTGCCAGTAGTCCAGGGGACCACGAGCAGTACTTC; CDR3 protein: CASSPGDHEQYF
J gene: TRBJ2-1; V gene: TRBV7-6; D gene: TRBD2; clone size: few; CDR3 DNA: TGTGCCAGCAGCACCCGGACTAGCGGGAGGACTAGTGGAAATGAGCAGTTCTTC; CDR3 protein: CASSTRTSGRTSGNEQFF